This T cell receptor (beta chain) was recorded in a study of T-cell reconstitution after alpha-beta-depleted transplantation in children. Whole-study findings and limits: Newly produced T cells mostly provided counts and TCRbeta diversity after one year, as hyperexpanded clones declined.

The germline V gene encodes CDR1 LGHNA and CDR2 YNFKEQ. V was pared by 1 base and J by 1 base, with 5 bases between. CDR3 length: 13 residues. This clonotype was seen ten or more times. Its antigen is currently unknown. Researchers prepared the TCRbeta library using unique molecular identifiers, the study reports. Each CDR3 protein is one row after TCRdb ran MiXCR on the PCR reads. The sample contains 40,000 to 60,000 distinct CDR3 sequences, about 9.3% of which appear only once. This specimen consisted of PBMCs, mostly from graft donor cells, obtained 60 days after TCRalphabeta/CD19-depleted stem cell transplant. The chain carries TRBV4-2 and TRBJ2-7, with D unclear. The clonotype originates from a male patient aged 2-9 years who had a stem cell transplant for chronic granulomatous disease, so the T cells may come from the graft donor. CDR3 region: CASSQGRSYEQYF. The DNA for the CDR3 is TGTGCCAGCAGCCAAGGGCGATCCTACGAGCAGTACTTC.